The 20 T cell receptor beta chains reported below all come from one sample, sequenced in a study of T-cell reconstitution after alpha-beta-depleted transplantation in children. Unique molecular identifiers featured in how the TCRbeta library was prepared. From the PCR reads, TCRdb called clonotypes with MiXCR, one entry per CDR3 protein. The repertoire holds a few hundred thousand distinct CDR3 sequences, with about 16% as singletons. Sequencing was performed on PBMCs from the stem cell graft donor, taken from the stem cell graft. These receptors originate from a human donor who donated a stem cell graft to a child with acute lymphoblastic leukemia.

The chain carries TRBV7-9 and TRBJ1-1; no clear D gene. CDR1 is SEHNR, CDR2 FQNEAQ, per germline (reference sequence). The CDR3 is 15 amino acids. The V end was cut by 3 bases, the J end by 2 bases, with 13 bases between. CDR3 residues: CASSFLGGSNTEAFF. In DNA, the CDR3 is TGTGCCAGCAGCTTTTTAGGAGGGTCAAACACTGAAGCTTTCTTT.

This clonotype was recorded a few times. The CDR3 protein is CASSEQYEQYF. The CDR3 DNA follows: TGTGCCAGCAGTGAACAATACGAGCAGTACTTC. The chain links TRBV6-1 to TRBJ2-7; D unresolved. Germline V lookup: CDR1 MNHNS, CDR2 SASEGT. Trimming took off 2 bases at V and 4 bases at J, with 3 bases between the two ends. The CDR3 spans 11 residues.

This chain connects TRBV24-1 to TRBJ2-7, with 11 bases identical to TRBD1. This CDR3 region has 15 residues. The germline V gene encodes CDR1 KGHDR and CDR2 SFDVKD. J was trimmed by 4 bases and V by 3 bases; bases with no gene match: 4. The CDR3 DNA reads as TGTGCCACCAGTGATCCGGGACAGGGGGTGTACGAGCAGTACTTC. Residues: CATSDPGQGVYEQYF.

This rearrangement joins TRBV7-8 to TRBJ1-1; 8 bases line up with TRBD1. This CDR3 is 15 amino acids long. J was trimmed by 3 bases and V by 3 bases; bases with no gene match: 6. Germline CDR1 and CDR2: SGHVS and FQNEAQ. CDR3 loop: CASSFRTGKDTEAFF. In DNA form, the CDR3 reads TGTGCCAGCAGCTTTCGGACAGGGAAGGACACTGAAGCTTTCTTT.

This clonotype was seen more than once but under ten times. J is TRBJ2-1 and V is TRBV6-1; 8 positions agree with TRBD2. The CDR3 contains 14 residues. After removal of 8 bases from V and 7 bases from J, the junction contained 10 bases not matched to a gene. Germline CDR1 is MNHNS and CDR2 is SASEGT. This CDR3 is CASGGLVGRNEQFF. CDR3 in DNA: TGTGCCAGCGGGGGACTAGTCGGGAGGAATGAGCAGTTCTTC.

There are a few counts of this clonotype. The V gene is TRBV12-3 or TRBV12-4, the J gene TRBJ2-2; D gene uncertain. This CDR3 region has 14 residues. Trimming cost V 3 bases and J 4 bases, with 9 bases left between them. The CDR3 coding sequence is TGTGCCAGCAGTTTTGAACAGCCCACCGGGGAGCTGTTTTTT. Translated, it gives CASSFEQPTGELFF.

The chain employs TRBV19 and TRBJ2-1, with D maybe TRBD2 (6 bases). Germline loops: CDR1 LNHDA, CDR2 SQIVND (reference sequence). The CDR3 is made up of 15 amino acids. V was pared by 5 bases and J by 4 bases, with 15 bases between. The CDR3 loop reads CASSPTPGVYNEQFF. Here the CDR3 DNA reads TGTGCCAGTAGTCCCACTCCGGGAGTGTACAATGAGCAGTTCTTC.

V and J are TRBV29-1 and TRBJ2-1; a weak D match, TRBD2 (6 bases). Trimming left V 4 bases short and J 4 bases short, with 11 bases between. The CDR3 loop spans 13 amino acids. Germline CDR1 and CDR2: SQVTM and ANQGSEA. CDR3 residues: CSVVLAFYNEQFF. CDR3 DNA sequence: TGCAGCGTTGTTCTAGCGTTTTACAATGAGCAGTTCTTC.

V is TRBV7-3 and J is TRBJ2-1; D possibly corresponds to TRBD2 (5 bases). The CDR3 is made up of 14 amino acids. V gave up 4 bases and J gave up 4 bases, with 11 bases separating them. Germline assignment: CDR1 SGHTA and CDR2 FQGTGA. DNA of the CDR3: TGTGCCAGCAGCTCCGTGGGAGCTTACAATGAGCAGTTCTTC. This codes for CASSSVGAYNEQFF.

The chain has TRBV20-1 and TRBJ2-3; the D gene is possibly TRBD1 (6 bases). The CDR3 is made up of 14 amino acids. The V end lost 3 bases, the J end lost 2 bases, and 12 bases lay between the germline ends. Germline V gene sequence: CDR1 DFQATT, CDR2 SNEGSKA (reference sequence). CDR3 sequence (DNA): TGCAGTGCTAGGGAAGGGGGAATCACAGATACGCAGTATTTT. Translation: CSAREGGITDTQYF.

The rearrangement uses TRBV19 and TRBJ1-5; possible D gene TRBD1, 5 bases. This CDR3 spans 12 amino acids. Per germline, CDR1 LNHDA and CDR2 SQIVND (reference sequence). V was trimmed by 4 bases and J by 6 bases, leaving 7 bases between them. CDR3 in DNA: TGTGCCAGTAGTACAGGGTTTCAGCCCCAGCATTTT. Residues: CASSTGFQPQHF.

This clonotype was detected only a few times. The gene calls are TRBV27 and TRBJ2-3, with D tentatively TRBD2 (5 bases). V was trimmed by 7 bases and J by 5 bases, leaving 19 bases between them. CDR3 length: 15 amino acids. Germline V gene lookup returns CDR1 MNHEY and CDR2 SMNVEV (reference sequence). The CDR3 nucleotides are TGTGCCAGCACCTTCTATGGCGGGTCTGAAGATACGCAGTATTTT. Encoded protein: CASTFYGGSEDTQYF.

The rearrangement uses TRBV18 and TRBJ2-7; D is undetermined. Germline lookup yields CDR1 KGHSH and CDR2 LQKENI. Trimming stripped 0 bases from V and 4 bases from J, with 10 bases between. The CDR3 consists of 14 residues. The CDR3 nucleotides read TGTGCCAGCTCACCACCTACTGTCCCGTACGAGCAGTACTTC. Its protein product is CASSPPTVPYEQYF.

The sample holds a few counts of this clonotype. The chain recombines TRBV3-1 with TRBJ1-2, with a tentative D call TRBD1 (5 bases). Trimming cost V 4 bases and J 1 base, with 13 bases left between them. Per the germline V gene, CDR1 is LGHDT and CDR2 is YNNKEL (reference sequence). This CDR3 region has 15 residues. Written as DNA, the CDR3 is TGTGCCAGCAGCCCGACAGTAGGTTTTAACTATGGCTACACCTTC. This codes for CASSPTVGFNYGYTF. Full variable domain (rest looked up from reference TRBV3-1 and TRBJ1-2): DTAVSQTPKYLVTQMGNDKSIKCEQNLGHDTMYWYKQDSKKFLKIMFSYNNKELIINETVPNRFSPKSPDKAHLNLHINSLELGDSAVYFCASSPTVGFNYGYTFGSGTRLTVV.

The V gene is TRBV5-6, the J gene TRBJ2-3; D not certain. V was trimmed by 0 bases and J by 8 bases, leaving 10 bases between them. Germline loops: CDR1 SGHDT, CDR2 YYEEEE. This CDR3 spans 13 amino acids. Here the CDR3 DNA reads TGTGCCAGCAGCTTGGTCCGGTACGGTACGCAGTATTTT. Encoded protein: CASSLVRYGTQYF.

The V and J genes are TRBV29-1 and TRBJ1-2; 10 bases are a match to TRBD1. The germline V gene has CDR1 SQVTM and CDR2 ANQGSEA. With 7 bases clipped from V and 0 bases from J, the junction kept 8 bases outside the gene matches. There are 15 residues in the CDR3. Written as DNA, the CDR3 is TGCAGCGGGGGGGACAGGGGAAATGCTAACTATGGCTACACCTTC. It encodes CSGGDRGNANYGYTF. The full variable domain, with the rest looked up from reference TRBV29-1 and TRBJ1-2, is SAVISQKPSRDICQRGTSLTIQCQVDSQVTMMFWYRQQPGQSLTLIATANQGSEATYESGFVIDKFPISRPNLTFSTLTVSNMSPEDSSIYLCSGGDRGNANYGYTFGSGTRLTVV.

Only a few counts were recorded for this clonotype. The V and J genes are TRBV5-1 and TRBJ2-1, with a weak D call TRBD1 (6 bases). V was pared by 3 bases and J by 12 bases, with 13 bases between. CDR3 size: 12 residues. CDR1 SGHRS and CDR2 YFSETQ come from the germline V gene. The chain's CDR3 is CASSYGTTVQFF. In DNA form, the CDR3 reads TGCGCCAGCAGCTACGGGACAACGGTGCAGTTCTTC.

A few counts support this clonotype. V usage is TRBV10-3 and J usage is TRBJ2-5, with 10 bases lining up with TRBD2. The CDR3 has 18 amino acids. Unmatched junction bases numbered 23, after V lost 10 bases and J lost 6 bases. Germline values: CDR1 ENHRY, CDR2 SYGVKD. CDR3 region: CANNTGRTGSGRTKTQYF. The CDR3 DNA follows: TGTGCCAACAACACGGGCCGAACAGGTAGCGGGAGGACTAAGACCCAGTACTTC.

The chain has TRBV5-1 and TRBJ2-1; 7 nucleotides match TRBD2. Germline lookup yields CDR1 SGHRS and CDR2 YFSETQ. V lost 2 bases and J lost 2; bases outside the gene matches: 13. The CDR3 consists of 18 residues. CDR3 sequence: CASSLGGLGEGTYNEQFF. The CDR3 bases are TGCGCCAGCAGCTTAGGAGGTCTGGGGGAGGGAACCTACAATGAGCAGTTCTTC.

This clonotype was observed many times. The chain is built from TRBV11-2 and TRBJ2-1; D unclear. Germline CDR1 SGHAT, CDR2 FQNNGV. The CDR3 length is 12 residues. V was shortened by 1 base and J by 6 bases, with 4 bases between the two germline ends. CDR3: CASSLGSNEQFF. CDR3 DNA sequence: TGTGCCAGCAGCTTAGGTTCCAATGAGCAGTTCTTC.